This T cell receptor (beta chain) was documented in a study of OX40 agonist ivuxolimab in advanced cancers. Study-level information: An agonistic human IgG2 monoclonal antibody against OX40 (CD134) was given.

Clones were sequenced by immunoSEQ multiplex PCR, and TCRdb holds only the in-frame ones, with some missing. The data contain about 82,000 clones, roughly 86% of them singletons. In germline, CDR1 is SEHNR, CDR2 FQNEAQ (reference sequence). The CDR3 covers 16 residues. Trimming removed 6 bases from V and 4 bases from J; junction bases left unmatched: 8. This chain uses TRBV7-9 with TRBJ2-1; 11 nucleotides agree with TRBD2. The source is an adult with an advanced solid tumor such as melanoma, head and neck, liver or kidney cancer. Sequencing used CD4+ or CD8+ T cells sorted from blood, obtained in a trial of the OX40 agonist ivuxolimab. CDR3: CASSPGLAAIYNEQFF. The CDR3 nucleotides read TGTGCCAGCAGTCCGGGACTAGCGGCGATATACAATGAGCAGTTCTTC.